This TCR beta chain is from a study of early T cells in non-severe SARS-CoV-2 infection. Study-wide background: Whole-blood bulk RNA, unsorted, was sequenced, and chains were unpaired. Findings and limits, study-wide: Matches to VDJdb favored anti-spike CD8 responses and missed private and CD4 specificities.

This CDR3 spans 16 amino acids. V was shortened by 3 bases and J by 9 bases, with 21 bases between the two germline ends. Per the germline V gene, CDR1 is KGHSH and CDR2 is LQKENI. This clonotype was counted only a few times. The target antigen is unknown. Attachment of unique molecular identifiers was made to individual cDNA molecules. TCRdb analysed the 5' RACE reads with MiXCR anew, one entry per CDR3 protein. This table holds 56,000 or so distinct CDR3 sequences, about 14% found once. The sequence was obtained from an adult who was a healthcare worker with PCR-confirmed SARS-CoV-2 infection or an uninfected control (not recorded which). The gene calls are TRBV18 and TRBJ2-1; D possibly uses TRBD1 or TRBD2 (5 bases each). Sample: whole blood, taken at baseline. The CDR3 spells CASSPAGTGGWSEQFF. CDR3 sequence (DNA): TGTGCCAGCTCACCCGCCGGGACCGGTGGGTGGAGTGAGCAGTTCTTC.